Listed here is a single TCR beta chain. These data come from a study of cytomegalovirus exposure and HLA in healthy donors. Primers for the PCR totalled 60 Vbeta and 13 Jbeta. The data were produced by immunoSEQ multiplex PCR, yet TCRdb's version contains in-frame clones alone and is incomplete. The sample yields 95,000 to 150,000 clones, about 75% seen once. Between the trimmed V and J ends, which lost 4 bases and 2 bases, there was a span of 15 bases. This CDR3 region has 15 residues. In germline, CDR1 is SGHRS, CDR2 YFSETQ. V and J are TRBV5-1 and TRBJ1-1; weak D call: TRBD1 (6 bases). The sample taken for sequencing was PBMCs. The sequence was collected from a woman between 35 and 50 years old in good health and CMV-seropositive. CDR3 in DNA: TGCGCCAGCAGCGTTAAACAGGGCCCCAACACTGAAGCTTTCTTT. Amino acid sequence: CASSVKQGPNTEAFF.